This T cell receptor (beta chain) was observed in a study of T-cell memory formation after mild COVID-19. Whole-study context: Clustering of TCRs was largely donor specific.

Study-wide points: A subset of responding clones appeared in pre-infection memory, suggesting cross-reactive memory joined. Contracting clones from day 15 to 85 showed balanced CD4/CD8; later expanders favored CD4+.

Using its own MiXCR run on the 5' RACE reads, TCRdb lists one record per CDR3 protein. The sample includes 45,000 to 50,000 distinct CDR3 sequences, under 7.5% of them seen just once. This clonotype was observed a handful of times. Its antigen is as yet unknown. Sequencing input: PBMCs or a T cell subset sorted from them (not recorded which). The origin of this receptor is a man between 18 and 29 years old who had mild COVID-19 (a few samples of this study predate the infection). Cell type and time point are not known.

CDR3 in DNA: TGTGCCAGCAGTTTATCCCAGGGGTCGGCCGACAATGAGCAGTTCTTC. Encoded protein: CASSLSQGSADNEQFF. The chain is built from TRBV12-3 or TRBV12-4 and TRBJ2-1, with a possible D match to TRBD1 (6 bases). The CDR3 spans 16 residues. V was cut by 2 bases and J by 5 bases, with 16 bases left in between.